Presented here are 32 T cell receptor beta chains from one specimen sequenced in a study of cytomegalovirus exposure and HLA in healthy donors. With 60 Vbeta and 13 Jbeta primers, the PCR was carried out. TCRdb keeps only in-frame clones here, not all; method: immunoSEQ multiplex PCR. The sample yields approximately 140,000 clones, roughly 62% seen once. The sequencing input was PBMCs. These receptors were obtained from a male donor in good health and CMV-seronegative.

The chain links TRBV6-5 to TRBJ1-6; a possible D gene is TRBD1 (5 bases). CDR1 is MNHEY, CDR2 SVGAGI, per germline. The CDR3 sequence is 14 residues long. Trimming shortened V by 5 bases and J by 5 bases, and 10 bases separated the two germline ends. Here the CDR3 reads CASSRRQNNSPLHF. CDR3 nucleotides: TGTGCCAGCAGTCGTAGACAGAATAATTCACCCCTCCACTTT.

This clone has only a few counts. The chain carries TRBV5-4 and TRBJ2-7, with D maybe TRBD1 (6 bases). The CDR3 has 14 amino acids. The V and J ends lost 0 bases and 2 bases respectively, with 9 bases between them. The germline V gene encodes CDR1 SGHNT and CDR2 YYREEE (reference sequence). The CDR3 is CASSLVDSTYEQYF. In DNA form, the CDR3 reads TGTGCCAGCAGCTTGGTGGACAGTACCTACGAGCAGTACTTC.

The chain carries TRBV4-1 and TRBJ1-2; 7 bases fit TRBD1. V lost 2 bases and J lost 6; bases outside the gene matches: 18. CDR3 length: 18 residues. Germline V gene data show CDR1 as MGHRA and CDR2 as YSYEKL. This chain's CDR3 is CASSQKLTGQERIHGYTF. In DNA, the CDR3 is TGCGCCAGCAGCCAAAAACTGACAGGGCAGGAGAGGATACATGGCTACACCTTC.

In its sample, this clone was seen a few times. The CDR3 DNA reads TGTGCCAGCAGCCCCAAAAGCGGAACGTCTAGCACAGATACGCAGTATTTT. It is translated as CASSPKSGTSSTDTQYF. The chain couples TRBV7-8 to TRBJ2-3, with D perhaps TRBD2 (5 bases). Trimming shortened V by 5 bases and J by 0 bases, and 18 bases separated the two germline ends. Germline CDR1 is SGHVS and CDR2 is FQNEAQ. This CDR3 contains 17 residues.

The J gene is TRBJ2-5, the V gene TRBV2, with D possibly TRBD1 on 6 matching bases. Trimming took 10 bases from V and 3 from J, leaving 12 bases between them. CDR1 and CDR2 from the germline V gene are SNHLY and FYNNEI. This CDR3 has 12 amino acids. The CDR3 bases are TGTGCCACCCGACAGGAGGAAGAGACCCAGTACTTC. This codes for CATRQEEETQYF.

Regarding this clone: The same CDR3 arises from other DNA sequences in this sample as well. The rearrangement links TRBV18 to TRBJ2-7, with D possibly matching TRBD1 (6 bases). Per germline, CDR1 KGHSH and CDR2 LQKENI. V lost 3 bases to trimming and J lost 4 bases, with 13 bases between them. The CDR3 spans 14 residues. The DNA for the CDR3 is TGTGCCAGCTCACCCCCGGACAGTTCATACGAGCAGTACTTC. Translating gives CASSPPDSSYEQYF.

This sequence joins TRBV6-1 and TRBJ2-5; 7 nucleotides match TRBD1. The DNA matches TRBJ2-7 better at its end, which makes the J call doubtful. CDR3 size: 15 residues. The germline V gene has CDR1 MNHNS and CDR2 SASEGT. CDR3 loop: CASSEYGTETYEQYF. CDR3 sequence (DNA): TGTGCCAGCAGTGAATACGGGACAGAAACCTACGAGCAGTACTTC.

The chain joins TRBV4-3 to TRBJ1-2; D not certain. Germline CDR1 LGHNA, CDR2 YSLEER. Trimming left V 1 base short and J 6 bases short, with 18 bases between. This CDR3 comprises 16 residues. CDR3 in amino acids: CASSQGAQSGLHGYTF. The CDR3 DNA is TGCGCCAGCAGCCAAGGGGCCCAGAGCGGACTGCATGGCTACACCTTC.

The chain joins TRBV10-3 to TRBJ2-7; 9 bases are shared with TRBD1. The CDR3 runs to 18 residues. Germline V gene data show CDR1 as ENHRY and CDR2 as SYGVKD. The ends lost 0 bases at V and 2 bases at J; junction bases unmatched: 11. The CDR3 here is CAISESEMDRGPTYEQYF. The DNA for the CDR3 is TGTGCCATCAGTGAGTCAGAAATGGACAGGGGTCCTACCTACGAGCAGTACTTC.

There are a few counts of this clone. The chain recombines TRBV27 with TRBJ1-3, with a possible D match to TRBD1 (5 bases). This CDR3 spans 14 amino acids. Per the germline V gene, CDR1 is MNHEY and CDR2 is SMNVEV (reference sequence). V was cut by 5 bases and J by 3 bases, with 11 bases left in between. CDR3 sequence (DNA): TGTGCCAGCAGTCTCGGGGGTATTGGAAACACCATATATTTT. As protein: CASSLGGIGNTIYF.

The V gene is TRBV7-6, the J gene TRBJ2-7; 9 bases fit TRBD1. Germline V lookup: CDR1 SGHVS, CDR2 FNYEAQ. The V and J ends lost 4 bases and 0 bases, in that order; junction bases with no gene match: 4. The CDR3 contains 15 residues. Here the CDR3 reads CASSSRQGGSYEQYF. CDR3 sequence (DNA): TGTGCCAGCAGCTCACGACAGGGGGGCTCCTACGAGCAGTACTTC.

The CDR3 reads CASSEYGTGPYEQYF. CDR3 coding DNA: TGTGCCAGCAGTGAATACGGGACAGGACCCTACGAGCAGTACTTC. This chain connects TRBV6-1 to TRBJ2-7; TRBD1 agrees at 8 bases. This CDR3 spans 15 amino acids. The germline V gene has CDR1 MNHNS and CDR2 SASEGT. The junction had 5 bases not matched to a gene; V was cut back by 2 bases and J by 2 bases.

This clone was seen a few times. The chain recombines TRBV23-1 with TRBJ2-5; 8 nucleotides match TRBD1. TRBV23-1 carries the ORF label, with uncertain function. Trimming cost V 4 bases and J 4 bases; bases outside gene matches: 17. This CDR3 comprises 18 residues. The CDR3 DNA reads TGCGCCAGCAGTCCGCCTTCCGCTGCTGAGGACAGGGTAGAGACCCAGTACTTC. It yields the protein CASSPPSAAEDRVETQYF.

The chain recombines TRBV19 with TRBJ1-2; the match to TRBD1 covers 7 bases. The CDR3 length is 17 residues. Germline trimming cut 5 bases from V and 5 bases from J; bases unmatched to any gene: 17. CDR1 LNHDA and CDR2 SQIVND come from the germline V gene (reference sequence). The CDR3 DNA sequence: TGTGCCAGTAGTTCGGGGGACAGCATACCGGTCCTGTATGGCTACACCTTC. Translated, it gives CASSSGDSIPVLYGYTF. Full variable domain (remainder filled in from reference TRBV19 and TRBJ1-2): DGGITQSPKYLFRKEGQNVTLSCEQNLNHDAMYWYRQDPGQGLRLIYYSQIVNDFQKGDIAEGYSVSREKKESFPLTVTSAQKNPTAFYLCASSSGDSIPVLYGYTFGSGTRLTVV.

This chain joins TRBV7-6 and TRBJ2-3, with 11 bases aligning to TRBD2. CDR3 length equals 18 residues. Germline assignment: CDR1 SGHVS and CDR2 FNYEAQ. Losses at the gene ends were 5 bases for V and 0 bases for J; bases not matched to a gene: 10. CDR3 sequence reads: CASSAKPSGGTSTDTQYF. In DNA, the CDR3 is TGTGCCAGCAGCGCAAAACCTAGCGGGGGGACCAGCACAGATACGCAGTATTTT.

The genes are TRBV2 and TRBJ2-3; 9 bases match TRBD1. Per the germline V gene, CDR1 is SNHLY and CDR2 is FYNNEI. This CDR3 spans 15 amino acids. The trim removed 7 bases at V and 5 bases at J, leaving 10 bases unmatched. The CDR3 DNA reads TGTGCCAGCATTAGAGGACAGGGGAGCGGAGATACGCAGTATTTT. It is translated as CASIRGQGSGDTQYF.

The V and J genes are TRBV18 and TRBJ2-1; tentatively, D is TRBD1 (5 bases). The CDR3 covers 14 residues. V shed 4 bases and J shed 6 bases, with 13 bases lying between them. Per the germline V gene, CDR1 is KGHSH and CDR2 is LQKENI. This chain's CDR3 is CASSLAGPSNEQFF. The CDR3 coding sequence is TGTGCCAGCTCACTTGCAGGGCCATCCAATGAGCAGTTCTTC. The full variable domain, completed using reference TRBV18 and TRBJ2-1, is NAGVMQNPRHLVRRRGQEARLRCSPMKGHSHVYWYRQLPEEGLKFMVYLQKENIIDESGMPKERFSAEFPKEGPSILRIQQVVRGDSAAYFCASSLAGPSNEQFFGPGTRLTVL.

V is TRBV27 and J is TRBJ1-5, with 7 bases that match TRBD1. Germline trimming cut 4 bases from V and 4 bases from J; bases unmatched to any gene: 1. Germline CDR1 reads MNHEY; CDR2 reads SMNVEV (reference sequence). The CDR3 contains 13 residues. The DNA for the CDR3 is TGTGCCAGCAGTTCGACAGGGAATCAGCCCCAGCATTTT. Its translation is CASSSTGNQPQHF.

The chain recombines TRBV12-2 with TRBJ1-2; the table's TRBD1 call for D was not verified on the DNA. TRBV12-2 is a pseudogene. The length of the CDR3 is 17 residues. CDR3 residues: CASRFRDRGPFNYGYTF. CDR3 bases: TGTGCAAGTCGCTTCCGGGACAGGGGGCCTTTTAACTATGGCTACACCTTC.

This chain joins TRBV7-2 and TRBJ1-1; D is unclear. V was clipped by 3 bases and J by 1 base, with 6 bases between them. Germline CDR1 SGHTA, CDR2 FQGNSA. This CDR3 has 13 residues. Here the CDR3 reads CASSLRKNTEAFF. CDR3 nucleotides: TGTGCCAGCAGCTTGCGGAAGAACACTGAAGCTTTCTTT. Using reference TRBV7-2 and TRBJ1-1 for the parts outside the CDR3, the full variable domain is GAGVSQSPSNKVTEKGKDVELRCDPISGHTALYWYRQSLGQGLEFLIYFQGNSAPDKSGLPSDRFSAERTGGSVSTLTIQRTQQEDSAVYLCASSLRKNTEAFFGQGTRLTVV.

The V call is TRBV14, the J call TRBJ2-7; 7 bases agree with TRBD2. Germline V gene lookup returns CDR1 SGHDN and CDR2 FVKESK. This CDR3 has 14 residues. The junction had 6 bases not matched to a gene; V was cut back by 4 bases and J by 3 bases. The CDR3 reads CASSPMGGGYEQYF. In DNA, the CDR3 is TGTGCCAGCAGCCCGATGGGGGGGGGCTACGAGCAGTACTTC. The variable domain in full, completed from reference TRBV14 and TRBJ2-7, reads EAGVTQFPSHSVIEKGQTVTLRCDPISGHDNLYWYRRVMGKEIKFLLHFVKESKQDESGMPNNRFLAERTGGTYSTLKVQPAELEDSGVYFCASSPMGGGYEQYFGPGTRLTVT.

The J gene is TRBJ1-2, the V gene TRBV2, with no clear D. Germline V lookup: CDR1 SNHLY, CDR2 FYNNEI. Trimming took 3 bases from V and 6 from J, leaving 14 bases between them. CDR3 length: 14 residues. CDR3 nucleotide sequence: TGTGCCAGCAGTGAGCTGGACGGGATAGATGGCTACACCTTC. This encodes CASSELDGIDGYTF.

The chain couples TRBV5-1 to TRBJ2-5; 9 nucleotides align to TRBD1. The CDR3 totals 14 residues. CDR1 is SGHRS and CDR2 is YFSETQ in the germline V gene. The junction had 6 bases not matched to a gene; V was cut back by 4 bases and J by 5 bases. The CDR3 loop is CASSEGQGVETQYF. CDR3 DNA: TGCGCCAGCAGCGAGGGACAGGGTGTTGAGACCCAGTACTTC.

This chain connects TRBV27 to TRBJ1-1, with D possibly TRBD1 on 6 matching bases. The CDR3 covers 13 residues. CDR1 and CDR2 (germline): MNHEY, SMNVEV (reference sequence). The ends were cut back, 5 bases at V and 8 bases at J, with 15 bases in the middle. The CDR3 bases are TGTGCCAGCAGTCCGGTACAGGGAGAAGAAGCTTTCTTT. This gives the protein CASSPVQGEEAFF.

Only one count was recorded for this clone. V gene TRBV7-9 combines with J gene TRBJ1-6; 7 bases are a match to TRBD1. The germline gives CDR1 SEHNR, CDR2 FQNEAQ (reference sequence). The J segment lost 4 bases and the V segment lost 4 bases, leaving 4 bases of the junction unmatched. The CDR3 sequence is 15 residues long. The CDR3 loop reads CASSSGGMYNSPLHF. CDR3 in DNA: TGTGCCAGCAGCTCAGGGGGGATGTATAATTCACCCCTCCACTTT. The full variable domain, with the rest looked up from reference TRBV7-9 and TRBJ1-6, is DTGVSQNPRHKITKRGQNVTFRCDPISEHNRLYWYRQTLGQGPEFLTYFQNEAQLEKSRLLSDRFSAERPKGSFSTLEIQRTEQGDSAMYLCASSSGGMYNSPLHFGNGTRLTVT.

J is TRBJ2-7 and V is TRBV4-1; 7 nucleotides match TRBD1. Germline CDR1 MGHRA, CDR2 YSYEKL. The V and J ends lost 3 bases and 4 bases, in that order; junction bases with no gene match: 6. The CDR3 totals 14 residues. The CDR3 DNA follows: TGCGCCAGCAGCCACGCCGGGACAGATTACGAGCAGTACTTC. This encodes CASSHAGTDYEQYF.

Only one count was recorded for this clone. The chain joins TRBV9 to TRBJ2-5; 8 bases are a match to TRBD1. The end of the DNA fits TRBJ2-7 better, so the J call may be wrong. The CDR3 is made up of 16 amino acids. Looked up from germline, CDR1 is SGDLS and CDR2 is YYNGEE. CDR3 protein: CASSVGQGIASHEQYF. The CDR3 DNA reads TGTGCCAGCAGCGTAGGACAGGGGATCGCATCTCACGAGCAGTACTTC.

Of note for this clone: The junction departs from the called germline gene at one end, perhaps through a read error. The V gene is TRBV6-6, the J gene TRBJ1-2, with 8 bases aligning to TRBD1. The germline V gene encodes CDR1 MNHNY and CDR2 SVGAGI (reference sequence). The CDR3 sequence is 12 residues long. The CDR3 loop is CASSFPTGDYPF. In DNA form, the CDR3 reads TGTGCCAGCAGTTTCCCGACAGGGGACTACCCCTTC.

This clone was found once. The chain combines TRBV4-1 with TRBJ2-2; a weak D match, TRBD2 (5 bases). V was clipped by 3 bases and J by 0 bases, with 11 bases between them. Germline V CDR1 and CDR2: MGHRA, YSYEKL. The CDR3 is 16 residues long. CDR3 coding DNA: TGCGCCAGCAGCCACGGGCTAGCCTCGAACACCGGGGAGCTGTTTTTT. Protein sequence: CASSHGLASNTGELFF.

The chain uses TRBV2 and TRBJ1-1, with TRBD1 as a possible D gene (5 bases). Between the trimmed V and J ends, which lost 6 bases and 6 bases, there was a span of 14 bases. This CDR3 region has 13 residues. Per germline, CDR1 SNHLY and CDR2 FYNNEI. The CDR3: CASRNLGGSEAFF. As DNA, the CDR3 is TGTGCCAGCAGAAACTTGGGGGGGTCTGAAGCTTTCTTT.

This clone was picked up a small number of times. The sample has other DNA sequences that encode this CDR3 too. V is TRBV19 and J is TRBJ1-5; 9 bases agree with TRBD1. The trim removed 1 base at V and 6 bases at J, leaving 4 bases unmatched. This CDR3 spans 15 amino acids. Germline assignment: CDR1 LNHDA and CDR2 SQIVND (reference sequence). The CDR3 loop reads CASSIGDRAIQPQHF. Written as DNA, the CDR3 is TGTGCCAGTAGTATAGGGGACAGGGCTATTCAGCCCCAGCATTTT.

This clone was counted between two and nine times. The chain carries TRBV29-1 and TRBJ1-6, with 9 bases identical to TRBD1. CDR3 length: 13 residues. The V and J ends lost 4 bases and 5 bases, in that order; junction bases with no gene match: 0. Germline V gives CDR1 SQVTM, CDR2 ANQGSEA. CDR3 residues: CSVGDRDNSPLHF. Here the CDR3 DNA reads TGCAGCGTTGGGGACAGGGATAATTCACCCCTCCACTTT.